Listed below are T cell receptor beta chains from one sample, sequenced in a study of blood T cell repertoires in COVID-19. TCRdb's copy holds only in-frame clones and misses some; the assay was immunoSEQ multiplex PCR. The sample includes some 240,000 clones, roughly nine tenths seen only once; the top ten take 4.6%. The specimen sequenced was peripheral blood. The receptors originated from a middle-aged woman who had recovered from COVID-19. The CDR3 runs from the conserved cysteine through the conserved F or W. The D gene is left open where the match is weak. Rows may omit the clone size; those that give it use once, few, many or a size class.

j_call d_call v_call clone_size cdr3_aa cdr3_nt
TRBJ2-3 TRBD2 TRBV7-2 many CASSSGTSGRFDTQYF TGTGCCAGCAGCTCTGGGACTAGCGGGAGGTTCGATACGCAGTATTTT
TRBJ2-3 TRBD2 TRBV10-3 - CAISESRLAGRITDTQYF TGTGCCATCAGTGAGTCGAGACTAGCGGGGAGAATAACAGATACGCAGTATTTT
TRBJ1-4 TRBD1 TRBV25-1 - CASSEWRPGQGNEKLFF TGTGCCAGCAGTGAATGGAGACCGGGACAGGGGAATGAAAAACTGTTTTTT
TRBJ1-1 TRBD1 TRBV10-3 - CAISERQGAVAEAFF TGTGCCATCAGTGAAAGACAGGGGGCGGTGGCTGAAGCTTTCTTT
TRBJ1-3 - TRBV7-9 once CASSSRGDTIYF TGTGCCAGCAGCTCCAGGGGAGACACCATATATTTT
TRBJ2-3 TRBD2 TRBV2 - CASSERTRGADTQYF TGTGCCAGCAGTGAGAGGACTAGGGGTGCAGATACGCAGTATTTT
TRBJ1-1 - TRBV27 once CASSLLRTAEAFF TGTGCCAGCAGTTTACTTCGGACAGCTGAAGCTTTCTTT
TRBJ2-7 - TRBV27 - CASSPPPGTPRTYEQYF TGTGCCAGCAGTCCCCCTCCTGGAACCCCGAGGACCTACGAGCAGTACTTC
TRBJ2-1 - TRBV5-1 few CASSLAPGKHNEQFF TGCGCCAGCAGCTTGGCCCCAGGGAAGCACAATGAGCAGTTCTTC
TRBJ2-1 - TRBV9 few CASSVDMGSSYNEQFF TGTGCCAGCAGCGTAGATATGGGCAGCTCCTACAATGAGCAGTTCTTC
TRBJ1-1 TRBD1 TRBV18 - CASSSSGGRGTEAFF TGTGCCAGCTCATCCTCAGGGGGCCGAGGCACTGAAGCTTTCTTT
TRBJ1-2 - TRBV4-3 - CASSQEGGRGYTF TGCGCCAGCAGCCAAGAGGGGGGTAGAGGCTACACCTTC
TRBJ2-3 TRBD2 TRBV19 - CASSTGTSGLNTQYF TGTGCCAGTAGTACCGGGACTAGCGGTTTGAATACGCAGTATTTT
TRBJ2-1 - TRBV5-1 - CASSLGLRDYNEQFF TGCGCCAGCAGCTTGGGTCTCAGGGACTACAATGAGCAGTTCTTC
TRBJ1-1 - TRBV9 - CASSVGTVNTEAFF TGTGCCAGCAGCGTAGGAACGGTGAACACTGAAGCTTTCTTT
TRBJ2-1 - TRBV9 - CASSVSNEQFF TGTGCCAGCAGCGTATCAAATGAGCAGTTCTTC
TRBJ1-1 - TRBV6-5 - CATAGFVTNTEAFF TGTGCCACAGCAGGATTTGTGACGAACACTGAAGCTTTCTTT
TRBJ1-1 - TRBV10-2 - CASTGIGNTEAFF TGCGCCAGCACAGGGATTGGGAACACTGAAGCTTTCTTT
TRBJ1-2 - TRBV19 - CASSPWTADNYGYTF TGTGCCAGTAGTCCCTGGACAGCCGATAACTATGGCTACACCTTC
TRBJ2-1 TRBD1 TRBV11-2 - CASSAVGGTYNEQFF TGTGCCAGCAGCGCGGTAGGGGGCACCTACAATGAGCAGTTCTTC
TRBJ1-6 - TRBV10-2 - CASSQGAYNSPLHF TGCGCCAGCAGCCAAGGGGCCTATAATTCACCCCTCCACTTT
TRBJ1-4 - TRBV4-2 - CASSQQGNEKLFF TGTGCCAGCAGCCAGCAGGGGAATGAAAAACTGTTTTTT
TRBJ2-7 TRBD1 TRBV7-9 - CASSLQTGNREQYF TGTGCCAGCAGCTTACAGACAGGGAATCGCGAGCAGTACTTC
TRBJ1-1 - TRBV5-1 - CASSSVLSTGNTEAFF TGCGCCAGCAGCTCTGTCCTGTCGACAGGGAACACTGAAGCTTTCTTT
TRBJ2-3 - TRBV7-9 - CASSASGDTQYF TGTGCCAGCAGCGCGAGTGGTGATACGCAGTATTTT
TRBJ2-1 TRBD2 TRBV7-2 - CASSLQSLAGLNEQFF TGTGCCAGCAGCTTACAATCCCTAGCGGGGCTCAATGAGCAGTTCTTC
TRBJ1-5 - TRBV18 - CASSPLAGDDQPQHF TGTGCCAGCTCACCACTTGCAGGGGACGATCAGCCCCAGCATTTT
TRBJ2-2 - TRBV15 - CATSTFLEASNTGELFF TGTGCCACCAGCACCTTTCTGGAGGCCTCGAACACCGGGGAGCTGTTTTTT
TRBJ1-1 - TRBV11-3 - CASSMGQTEAFF TGTGCCAGCAGCATGGGACAAACTGAAGCTTTCTTT
TRBJ1-1 - TRBV12-3/TRBV12-4 - CASSLLGKAEAFF TGTGCCAGCAGTTTACTCGGGAAGGCGGAAGCTTTCTTT
TRBJ2-1 - TRBV3-1/TRBV3-2 - CASSQEGSRRNNEQFF TGTGCCAGCAGCCAAGAGGGTTCCCGCAGGAACAATGAGCAGTTCTTC
TRBJ1-5 - TRBV19 once CASSIITGGNQPQHF TGTGCCAGTAGTATAATCACAGGTGGGAATCAGCCCCAGCATTTT
TRBJ1-1 - TRBV7-2 - CASSFVQEAFF TGTGCCAGCAGCTTCGTGCAGGAAGCTTTCTTT
TRBJ1-6 TRBD1 TRBV7-3 - CASSEKQGRHSPLHF TGTGCCAGCAGCGAAAAACAGGGGAGGCATTCACCCCTCCACTTT
TRBJ2-1 TRBD1 TRBV6-2/TRBV6-3 - CASSYPPTGGSSEQFF TGTGCCAGCAGTTACCCCCCGACAGGGGGCTCGAGTGAGCAGTTCTTC
TRBJ1-1 TRBD1 TRBV4-1 few CASSRDSEYTEAFF TGCGCCAGCAGCCGGGACAGCGAGTACACTGAAGCTTTCTTT
TRBJ2-4 - TRBV5-6 - CASSLTSEGGNIQYF TGTGCCAGCAGCTTGACTAGCGAAGGGGGGAACATTCAGTACTTC
TRBJ1-1 - TRBV19 - CASSIYRDAAFF TGTGCCAGTAGTATTTACAGGGATGCAGCTTTCTTT
TRBJ2-6 - TRBV2 once CASRIRDSPSAGANVLTF TGTGCCAGCAGGATCAGGGATTCCCCTAGCGCCGGGGCCAACGTCCTGACTTTC
TRBJ2-5 TRBD1 TRBV20-1 - CSASVTGLMETQYF TGCAGTGCTAGTGTGACAGGGTTAATGGAGACCCAGTACTTC
TRBJ1-5 - TRBV28 - CASINRGEGNQPQHF TGTGCCAGCATCAACCGGGGGGAGGGCAATCAGCCCCAGCATTTT
TRBJ2-5 TRBD2 TRBV5-1 - CASSRSAGGLETQYF TGCGCCAGCAGCCGTTCCGCGGGGGGATTGGAGACCCAGTACTTC
TRBJ2-1 TRBD2 TRBV29-1 - CSVLLAGVGNEQFF TGCAGCGTTTTACTAGCGGGAGTGGGCAATGAGCAGTTCTTC
TRBJ1-1 - TRBV30 - CAFGTRNTEAFF TGTGCCTTCGGGACACGGAACACTGAAGCTTTCTTT
TRBJ1-2 - TRBV25-1 - CASSPPDGYGYTF TGTGCCAGCAGTCCCCCCGACGGGTATGGCTACACCTTC
TRBJ1-6 TRBD1 TRBV25-1 few CASSENQGADSPLHF TGTGCCAGCAGCGAGAATCAGGGGGCGGATTCACCCCTCCACTTT
TRBJ1-2 TRBD1 TRBV18 - CASSPNRGDGYTF TGTGCCAGCTCACCAAACAGGGGAGATGGCTACACCTTC
TRBJ2-1 TRBD2 TRBV19 - CASRPGLAGGYNEQFF TGTGCCAGTAGGCCTGGACTAGCGGGAGGCTACAATGAGCAGTTCTTC
TRBJ2-1 TRBD2 TRBV11-3 - CASSLESSGRENEQFF TGTGCCAGCAGCTTAGAGTCTAGCGGGAGGGAAAATGAGCAGTTCTTC
TRBJ2-5 TRBD2 TRBV5-4 - CASSPPTSGRRKTQYF TGTGCCAGCAGCCCTCCGACTAGCGGGAGACGGAAGACCCAGTACTTC
TRBJ2-7 TRBD2 TRBV28 - CASSASGAIYEQYF TGTGCCAGCAGCGCTAGCGGGGCAATCTACGAGCAGTACTTC
TRBJ1-5 - TRBV14 - CASSPTEPQHF TGTGCCAGCAGCCCTACTGAGCCCCAGCATTTT
TRBJ2-1 - TRBV4-3 - CASSQDDSRGLAYNEQFF TGCGCCAGCAGCCAAGATGACTCGAGGGGGCTAGCGTACAATGAGCAGTTCTTC
TRBJ1-6 - TRBV28 - CASSRLGNNSPLHF TGTGCCAGCAGTAGGCTAGGAAATAATTCACCCCTCCACTTT